This T cell receptor (beta chain) was sequenced in a study of patients and donors after allogeneic stem cell transplantation. This clonotype was detected a few times. CDR3 size: 15 residues. After removal of 3 bases from V and 4 bases from J, the junction contained 7 bases not matched to a gene. Each CDR3 protein is one row after TCRdb ran MiXCR on the RT-PCR reads. The sample holds roughly 940,000 distinct CDR3 sequences, about a sixth seen once. The chain uses TRBV12-3 or TRBV12-4 and TRBJ2-5; 8 nucleotides line up with TRBD2. The sequence was obtained from a human donor who was either an allogeneic HSCT recipient or a stem cell or donor lymphocyte infusion donor (not recorded which). It is not recorded whose cells these are; they may come from a transplant donor. Source material: blood, either unsorted or a sorted T cell fraction (not recorded which). In DNA, the CDR3 is TGTGCCAGCAGTTTGAGGCGGGGGGTGTTAGAGACCCAGTACTTC. Its translation is CASSLRRGVLETQYF.